The source of this T cell receptor (beta chain) is a study of blood T cells in healthy people across ages (dated by TCRdb to between 2015 and 2017). For the wider study: Template switching captured roughly one uniquely barcoded TCR beta cDNA molecule per two T cells in model experiments. The donors were split into four age groups: young (average 16 years), middle-aged (39), aged (about 56) and long-lived (roughly 77). Donors of different ages were randomly distributed across sequencing lanes to avoid experimental bias. The study analyzed two additional independent replicas of 1 million unique cDNA reads from the same blood draw for two donors, one aged 18 to 29 and one aged 80 or older. Age-related changes in TCR beta repertoire diversity were measured in the study by deep sequencing normalized with unique cDNA molecular identifiers.

From a lookup of the germline V gene, CDR1 and CDR2 are LGHNA and YSLEER. The CDR3 holds 16 amino acids from the cysteine to the phenylalanine. The retained sequence is limited to the CDR3, 48 bases, with the frame set at the first base. V is pared back by 0 bases and J by 0 bases, with 6 bases lying between the germline termini. The donors were some 39 Caucasian individuals from Russia, aged about 6 to 100 years, who were systemically healthy. About 9.8 milliliters of peripheral blood were drawn from each donor into EDTA-treated Vacutainer tubes. Ficoll-Paque density-gradient centrifugation was used to isolate PBMCs, with at least 7 million obtained per sample. Trizol reagent was used to extract total RNA from the PBMCs, yielding at least 6 micrograms per sample. Naive CD45RAhigh/CD27high T cell percentages were measured by flow cytometry on a PBMC aliquot from every donor. Receptor libraries were prepared by 5' RACE. TCRdb names Illumina HiSeq 2500 as the instrument used. The second PCR ran for roughly 7 to 11 cycles and used a J-beta primer mix along with a sample-barcoded 5' primer. Each TCR beta cDNA molecule received a unique molecular identifier from a template-switch 5' adaptor carrying 12 random nucleotides. Each sample yielded at least 3 million CDR3-containing paired-end reads. The Mint cDNA synthesis kit, primed by a TRBC-specific oligonucleotide, was used to synthesize first-strand cDNA from all RNA. All cDNA was treated with uracil-DNA glycosylase and then went through a first 18-cycle PCR with the universal primers M1SS and BC2_uni_R. Regarding the original processing steps: For normalization, 1 million high-quality reads, each with a distinct molecular identifier, were randomly selected from each sample. Instead of being binned into consensus sequences, reads that shared molecular identifiers were thrown out. MiTCR, run with a Q25 quality threshold and the strictest error-elimination algorithm, handled CDR3 identification, clonotype clustering and error correction. Lower-bound total TCR beta diversity was estimated with a nonparametric unseen species model using Euler transformation. The raw public data were reprocessed by TCRdb itself: fastp quality trimming at Q25, MiXCR clonotype calling, in-frame beta chains only. Rows matching on CDR3 protein sequence are summarized as one entry with the most common DNA and genes. These V and J calls are TCRdb output, not the study's own analysis. For this sample the table gives roughly 2 million distinct CDR3 sequences, of which roughly 52% were detected only once. Over 2% of the sample comes from the top ten.

What the research found in general, with its limitations: Because donor CMV infection status was unknown, age-related changes in expanded clonotypes were potentially confounded. Estimates of total diversity from one million sequenced T cells were regarded as lower bounds and underestimates. The percentage of naive T cells measured by flow cytometry correlated strongly with observed TCR beta diversity. Conclusive comparison of naive and antigen-experienced compartments was prevented by the profiling of bulk unsorted PBMCs. Compared with the aged group, the long-lived group had more naive CD4+ T cells, fewer expanded clones and increased TCR diversity, suggesting age selection. As age increased, observed TCR beta diversity per million T cells dropped in a roughly linear way, and a significant reduction was already evident by age 40.

Remarks on this clonotype: Its antigen specificity is not known. Base qualities are not recorded, but no much larger clone differs from it by a single base.

The rearrangement combines TRBV4-3 with TRBJ2-6, with the D gene call left open. The sequenced sample consisted of blood. The TCR comes from a woman in her thirties or forties in good health. The DNA reads as follows: TGCGCCAGCAGCCAAGATCATCTCTCTGGGGCCAACGTCCTGACTTTC. It specifies CASSQDHLSGANVLTF.